The 9 T cell receptor beta chains below come from one sample, sequenced in a study of OX40 agonist ivuxolimab in advanced cancers. Sequenced by immunoSEQ multiplex PCR; TCRdb stores in-frame clones only, minus some. The sample lists roughly 64,000 clones; roughly nine tenths were seen once. This sample comprised CD4+ or CD8+ T cells sorted from blood, obtained in a trial of the OX40 agonist ivuxolimab. The receptors come from an adult with an advanced solid tumor such as melanoma, head and neck, liver or kidney cancer.

The chain recombines TRBV28 with TRBJ1-1; D is uncertain. This CDR3 contains 13 residues. V gave up 6 bases and J gave up 6 bases, with 14 bases separating them. CDR1 and CDR2 from the germline V gene are MDHEN and SYDVKM. CDR3 coding DNA: TGTGCCAGCAGACCTTTGATGCCCGCTGAAGCTTTCTTT. It codes for CASRPLMPAEAFF.

The rearrangement links TRBV6-1 to TRBJ2-5; D not certain. The last part of the DNA fits TRBJ2-7 better; the J call may be wrong. The CDR3 length is 13 residues. Germline loops: CDR1 MNHNS, CDR2 SASEGT. The CDR3 DNA sequence: TGTGCCAGCAGTGATGCCCTCTCCTACGAGCAGTACTTC. Its translation is CASSDALSYEQYF.

Of note for this clone: Other nucleotide sequences from this sample produce the same CDR3. The J gene is TRBJ2-7, the V gene TRBV5-1; D not certain. The length of the CDR3 is 12 residues. Between the trimmed V and J ends, which lost 0 bases and 3 bases, there was a span of 4 bases. Germline V CDR1 and CDR2: SGHRS, YFSETQ. The CDR3 is CASSLDRYEQYF. CDR3 nucleotide sequence: TGCGCCAGCAGCTTGGACCGCTACGAGCAGTACTTC.

This chain joins TRBV7-2 and TRBJ2-7, with TRBD1 matching 8 bases. CDR3 length: 14 amino acids. Germline assignment: CDR1 SGHTA and CDR2 FQGNSA. J lost 4 bases, V lost 5 bases, and 7 bases had no gene match. In DNA form, the CDR3 reads TGTGCCAGCAGCCTGGGACAGGTCGGGTACGAGCAGTACTTC. It is translated as CASSLGQVGYEQYF.

The chain employs TRBV10-1 and TRBJ2-1; D remains ambiguous. Trimming took 3 bases from V and 2 from J, leaving 11 bases between them. The CDR3 covers 15 residues. Germline V CDR1 and CDR2: WNHNN, SYGVQD (reference sequence). The CDR3 protein is CASSDEAVPYNEQFF. CDR3 bases: TGCGCCAGCAGTGATGAGGCGGTCCCCTACAATGAGCAGTTCTTC.

This chain joins TRBV7-3 and TRBJ1-2; the D gene is possibly TRBD1 (5 bases). The CDR3 has 12 residues. Germline values: CDR1 SGHTA, CDR2 FQGTGA. V lost 4 bases, J lost 13 bases, and 16 bases lay in between. The DNA of the CDR3 is TGTGCCAGCAGCTCGGAGGGGCGTTCTCCCACCTTC. It translates to CASSSEGRSPTF.

Comment on this clone: It is likely a read error, because the conserved phenylalanine at the end of the CDR3 is missing. V is TRBV25-1 and J is TRBJ2-4, with no clear D. Germline V CDR1 and CDR2: MGHDK, SYGVNS. The CDR3 has 15 amino acids. V shed 3 bases and J shed 0 bases, with 9 bases lying between them. The CDR3 DNA reads as TGTGCCAGCAGTGAGAAGGGTTTAGCCAAAAACATTCAGTACCTC. Translating it yields CASSEKGLAKNIQYL.

The chain couples TRBV6-4 to TRBJ2-1; D tentatively fits TRBD1 or TRBD2 (5 bases each). V was shortened by 6 bases and J by 4 bases, with 10 bases between the two germline ends. The CDR3 is 13 amino acids. CDR1 is MRHNA, CDR2 SNTAGT, per germline. CDR3 sequence: CASSRDLYNEQFF. CDR3 DNA: TGTGCCAGCAGCCGGGACCTGTACAATGAGCAGTTCTTC.

Concerning this clone: Other nucleotide sequences in the sample specify the same CDR3. The V gene is TRBV11-2, the J gene TRBJ2-7; 11 bases fit TRBD2. The ends lost 3 bases at V and 0 bases at J; junction bases unmatched: 1. The CDR3 totals 15 residues. Germline V CDR1 and CDR2: SGHAT, FQNNGV. The CDR3 here is CASSFTSGSSYEQYF. The CDR3 DNA sequence: TGTGCCAGCAGCTTTACTAGCGGGAGCTCCTACGAGCAGTACTTC.